This TCR beta chain was documented in a study of cytotoxic CD8 clonotypes in ibrutinib-treated CLL. Broader study findings: There were few public clonotypes, and on treatment they contracted or stayed stable.

About this clone itself: Antigen specificity is unknown.

V lost 6 bases to trimming and J lost 5 bases, with 18 bases between them. The CDR3 has 15 amino acids. Germline-derived CDR1 and CDR2 are LNHDA and SQIVND (reference sequence). Depth targeted 1 in 200,000 to 1 in 1 million T cells, averaging around 10x coverage per clonotype. Clones were sequenced by immunoSEQ multiplex PCR, and TCRdb holds only the in-frame ones, with some missing. The sample holds just over 200,000 clones, more than 75% seen once. Sequences were derived from PBMCs, sampled after 12 months of ibrutinib treatment. J is TRBJ2-3 and V is TRBV19; possibly TRBD1 or TRBD2 for D (6 bases each). This sequence originates from a human donor with chronic lymphocytic leukemia. CDR3 region: CASRTYLEGEDTQYF. DNA for the CDR3: TGTGCCAGTAGGACCTATTTGGAGGGGGAAGATACGCAGTATTTT.